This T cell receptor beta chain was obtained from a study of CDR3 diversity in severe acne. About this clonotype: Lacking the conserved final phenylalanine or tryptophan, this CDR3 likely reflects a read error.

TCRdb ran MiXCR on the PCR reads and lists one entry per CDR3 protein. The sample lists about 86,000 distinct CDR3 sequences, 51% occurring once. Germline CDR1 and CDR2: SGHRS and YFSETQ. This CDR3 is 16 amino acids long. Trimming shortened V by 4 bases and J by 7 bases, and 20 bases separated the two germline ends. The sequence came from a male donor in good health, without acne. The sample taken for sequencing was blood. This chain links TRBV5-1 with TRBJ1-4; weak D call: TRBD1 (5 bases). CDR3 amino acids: CASSPRTSGHFEKLFS. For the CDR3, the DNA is TGCGCCAGCAGCCCGAGGACATCAGGACATTTTGAAAAACTGTTTTCT.